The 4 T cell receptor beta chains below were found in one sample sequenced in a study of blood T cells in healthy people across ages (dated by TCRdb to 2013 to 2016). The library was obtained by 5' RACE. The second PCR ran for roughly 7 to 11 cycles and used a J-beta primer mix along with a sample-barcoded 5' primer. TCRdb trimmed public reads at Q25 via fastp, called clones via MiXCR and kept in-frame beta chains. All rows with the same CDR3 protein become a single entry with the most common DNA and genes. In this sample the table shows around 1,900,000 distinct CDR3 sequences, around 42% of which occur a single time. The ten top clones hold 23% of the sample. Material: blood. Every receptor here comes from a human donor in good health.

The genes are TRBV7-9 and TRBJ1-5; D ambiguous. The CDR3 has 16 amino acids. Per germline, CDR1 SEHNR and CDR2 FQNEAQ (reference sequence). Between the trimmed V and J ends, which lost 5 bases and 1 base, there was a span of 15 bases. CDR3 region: CASSRYSYESNQPQHF. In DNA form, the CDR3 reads TGTGCCAGCAGCAGATACAGTTACGAAAGCAATCAGCCCCAGCATTTT. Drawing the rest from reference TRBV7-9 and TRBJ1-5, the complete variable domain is DTGVSQNPRHKITKRGQNVTFRCDPISEHNRLYWYRQTLGQGPEFLTYFQNEAQLEKSRLLSDRFSAERPKGSFSTLEIQRTEQGDSAMYLCASSRYSYESNQPQHFGDGTRLSIL.

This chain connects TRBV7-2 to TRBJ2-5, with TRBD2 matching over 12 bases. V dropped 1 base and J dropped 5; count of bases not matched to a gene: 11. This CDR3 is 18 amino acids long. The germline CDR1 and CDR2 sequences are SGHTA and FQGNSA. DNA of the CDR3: TGTGCCAGCAGCTTAGGATATCTCCTAGCGGGGGGGGAGGAGACCCAGTACTTC. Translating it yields CASSLGYLLAGGEETQYF.

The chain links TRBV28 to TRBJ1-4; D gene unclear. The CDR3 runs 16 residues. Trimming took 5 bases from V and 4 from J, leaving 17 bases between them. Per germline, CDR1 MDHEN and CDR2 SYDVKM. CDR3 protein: CASSPSRRILNEKLFF. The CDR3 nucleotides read TGTGCCAGCAGTCCCAGTCGGAGGATTCTTAATGAAAAACTGTTTTTT.

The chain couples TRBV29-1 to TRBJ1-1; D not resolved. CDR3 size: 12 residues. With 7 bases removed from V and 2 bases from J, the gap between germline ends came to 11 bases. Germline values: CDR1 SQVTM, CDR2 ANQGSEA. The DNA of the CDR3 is TGCAGCGGAACCTGGGATAACACTGAAGCTTTCTTT. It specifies CSGTWDNTEAFF.